This TCR beta chain was captured in a study of early T cells in non-severe SARS-CoV-2 infection. Whole-study context: Sequencing was performed on bulk RNA from unsorted whole blood, leaving chains unpaired.

TCRdb re-called the 5' RACE reads with MiXCR, one entry per CDR3 protein. The sample has about 29,000 distinct CDR3 sequences; about 5.7% are singletons. Per germline, CDR1 DFQATT and CDR2 SNEGSKA (reference sequence). The germline V and J ends were trimmed by 0 bases and 0 bases, with 15 bases remaining between them. The CDR3 length is 16 residues. This chain uses TRBV20-1 with TRBJ2-7; TRBD2 is a possible D gene (6 bases). The receptor was isolated from an adult who was a healthcare worker with PCR-confirmed SARS-CoV-2 infection or an uninfected control (not recorded which). Sample: whole blood. CDR3: CSARDPGGISSYEQYF. CDR3 coding DNA: TGCAGTGCTAGAGATCCTGGCGGGATCAGCTCCTACGAGCAGTACTTC.